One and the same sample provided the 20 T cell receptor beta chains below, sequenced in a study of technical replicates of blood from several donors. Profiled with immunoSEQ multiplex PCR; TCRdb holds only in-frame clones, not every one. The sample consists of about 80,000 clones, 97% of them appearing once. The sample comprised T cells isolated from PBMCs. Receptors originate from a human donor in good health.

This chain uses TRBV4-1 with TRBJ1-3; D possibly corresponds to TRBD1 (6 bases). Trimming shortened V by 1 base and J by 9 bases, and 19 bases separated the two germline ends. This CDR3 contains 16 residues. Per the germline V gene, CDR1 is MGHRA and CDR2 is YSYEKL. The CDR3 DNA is TGCGCCAGCAGCCAAGTAGTCGGACAGAGAGCTTTCACCATATATTTT. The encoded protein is CASSQVVGQRAFTIYF.

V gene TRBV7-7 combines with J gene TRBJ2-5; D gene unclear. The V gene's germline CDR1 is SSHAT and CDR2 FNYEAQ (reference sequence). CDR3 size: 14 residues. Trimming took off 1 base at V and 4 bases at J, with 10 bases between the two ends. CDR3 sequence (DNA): TGTGCCAGCAGCTTAGAGGTGTGGGCAGAGACCCAGTACTTC. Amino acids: CASSLEVWAETQYF.

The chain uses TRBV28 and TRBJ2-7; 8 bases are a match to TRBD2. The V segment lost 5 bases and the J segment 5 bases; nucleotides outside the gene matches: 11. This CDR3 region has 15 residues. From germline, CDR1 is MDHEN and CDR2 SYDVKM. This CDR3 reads CASSEPGLGKDEQYF. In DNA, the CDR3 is TGTGCCAGCAGTGAACCGGGACTAGGTAAGGACGAGCAGTACTTC. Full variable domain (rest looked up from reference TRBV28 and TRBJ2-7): DVKVTQSSRYLVKRTGEKVFLECVQDMDHENMFWYRQDPGLGLRLIYFSYDVKMKEKGDIPEGYSVSREKKERFSLILESASTNQTSMYLCASSEPGLGKDEQYFGPGTRLTVT.

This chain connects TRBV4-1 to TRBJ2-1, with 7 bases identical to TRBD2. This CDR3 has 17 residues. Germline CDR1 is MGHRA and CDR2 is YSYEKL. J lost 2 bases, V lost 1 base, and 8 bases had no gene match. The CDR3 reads CASSQVGRVGAYNEQFF. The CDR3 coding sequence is TGCGCCAGCAGCCAAGTTGGGAGGGTGGGCGCCTACAATGAGCAGTTCTTC.

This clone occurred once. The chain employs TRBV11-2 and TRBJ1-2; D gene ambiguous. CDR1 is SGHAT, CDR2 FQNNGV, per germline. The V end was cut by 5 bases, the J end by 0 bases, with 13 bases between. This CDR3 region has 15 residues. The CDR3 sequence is CASSTQDGANYGYTF. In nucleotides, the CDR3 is TGTGCCAGCAGCACCCAGGACGGGGCTAACTATGGCTACACCTTC.

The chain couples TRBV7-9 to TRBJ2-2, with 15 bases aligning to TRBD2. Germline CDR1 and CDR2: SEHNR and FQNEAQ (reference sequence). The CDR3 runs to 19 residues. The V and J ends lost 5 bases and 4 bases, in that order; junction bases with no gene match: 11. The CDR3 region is CASSRGGLAGGPTTGELFF. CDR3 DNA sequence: TGTGCCAGCAGCCGTGGGGGACTAGCGGGGGGTCCGACCACCGGGGAGCTGTTTTTT. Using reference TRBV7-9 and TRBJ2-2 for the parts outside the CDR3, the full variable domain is DTGVSQNPRHKITKRGQNVTFRCDPISEHNRLYWYRQTLGQGPEFLTYFQNEAQLEKSRLLSDRFSAERPKGSFSTLEIQRTEQGDSAMYLCASSRGGLAGGPTTGELFFGEGSRLTVL.

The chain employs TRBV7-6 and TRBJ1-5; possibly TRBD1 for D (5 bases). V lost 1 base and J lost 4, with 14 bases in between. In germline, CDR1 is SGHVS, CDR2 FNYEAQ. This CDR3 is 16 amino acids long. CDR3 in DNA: TGTGCCAGCAGCTTAGGTAGCCGTCGGGGGAATCAGCCCCAGCATTTT. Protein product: CASSLGSRRGNQPQHF.

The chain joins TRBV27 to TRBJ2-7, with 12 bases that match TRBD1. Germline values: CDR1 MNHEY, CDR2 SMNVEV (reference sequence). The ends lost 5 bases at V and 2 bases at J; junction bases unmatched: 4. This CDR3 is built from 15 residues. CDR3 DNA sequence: TGTGCCAGCAGTCCCGGGACAGGGGGCGCCTACGAGCAGTACTTC. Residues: CASSPGTGGAYEQYF.

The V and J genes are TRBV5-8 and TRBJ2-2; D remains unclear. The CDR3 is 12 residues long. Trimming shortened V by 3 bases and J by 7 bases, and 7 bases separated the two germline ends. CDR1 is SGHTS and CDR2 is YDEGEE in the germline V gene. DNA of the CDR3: TGTGCCAGCAGCTCCGTAATCGGGGAGCTGTTTTTT. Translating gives CASSSVIGELFF.

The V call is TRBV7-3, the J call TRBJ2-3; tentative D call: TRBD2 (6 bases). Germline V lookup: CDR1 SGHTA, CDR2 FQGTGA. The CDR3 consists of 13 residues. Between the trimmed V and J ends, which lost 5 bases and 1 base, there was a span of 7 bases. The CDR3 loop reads CASSPGGTDTQYF. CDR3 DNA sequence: TGTGCCAGCAGCCCGGGGGGCACAGATACGCAGTATTTT.

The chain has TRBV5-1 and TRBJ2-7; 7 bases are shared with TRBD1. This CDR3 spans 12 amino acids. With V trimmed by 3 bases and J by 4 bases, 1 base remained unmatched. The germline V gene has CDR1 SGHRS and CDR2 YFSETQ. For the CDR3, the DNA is TGCGCCAGCAGCTGGGGACAGTACGAGCAGTACTTC. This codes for CASSWGQYEQYF.

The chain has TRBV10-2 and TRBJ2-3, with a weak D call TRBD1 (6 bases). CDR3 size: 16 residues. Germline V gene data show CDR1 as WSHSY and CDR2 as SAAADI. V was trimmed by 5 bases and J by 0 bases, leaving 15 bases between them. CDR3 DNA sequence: TGCGCCAGCAGTTACTGGACAGACACTAGCACAGATACGCAGTATTTT. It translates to CASSYWTDTSTDTQYF.

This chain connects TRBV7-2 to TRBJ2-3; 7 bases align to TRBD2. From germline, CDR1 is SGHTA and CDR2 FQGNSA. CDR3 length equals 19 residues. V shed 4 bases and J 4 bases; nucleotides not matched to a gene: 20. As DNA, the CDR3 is TGTGCCAGCAGCTATTCACTCTGGACTAGACTGTACCTAGCAGATACGCAGTATTTT. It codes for CASSYSLWTRLYLADTQYF.

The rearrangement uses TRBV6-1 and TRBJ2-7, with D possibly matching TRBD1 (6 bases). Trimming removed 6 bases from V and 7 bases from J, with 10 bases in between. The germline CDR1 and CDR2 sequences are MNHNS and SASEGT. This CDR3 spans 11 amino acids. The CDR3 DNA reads TGTGCCAGCAGGGGGGCGAGGGAGCAGTACTTC. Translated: CASRGAREQYF.

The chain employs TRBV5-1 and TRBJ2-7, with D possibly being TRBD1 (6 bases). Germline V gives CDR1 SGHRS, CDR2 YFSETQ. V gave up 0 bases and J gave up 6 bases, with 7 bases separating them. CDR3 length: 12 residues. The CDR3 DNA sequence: TGCGCCAGCAGCTTGGAGGGGGTCGAGCAGTACTTC. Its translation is CASSLEGVEQYF.

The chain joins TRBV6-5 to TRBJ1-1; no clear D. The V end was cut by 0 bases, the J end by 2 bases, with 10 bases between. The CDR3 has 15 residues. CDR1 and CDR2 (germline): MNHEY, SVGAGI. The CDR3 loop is CASSYSRRINTEAFF. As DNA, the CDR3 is TGTGCCAGCAGTTACTCGAGGCGGATCAACACTGAAGCTTTCTTT.

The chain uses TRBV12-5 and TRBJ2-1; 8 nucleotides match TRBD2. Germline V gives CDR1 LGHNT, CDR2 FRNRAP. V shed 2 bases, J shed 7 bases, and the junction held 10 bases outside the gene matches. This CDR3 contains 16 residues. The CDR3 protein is CASGLSRTSRMNEQFF. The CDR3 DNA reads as TGTGCTAGTGGTTTGAGTCGGACTAGCAGGATGAATGAGCAGTTCTTC.

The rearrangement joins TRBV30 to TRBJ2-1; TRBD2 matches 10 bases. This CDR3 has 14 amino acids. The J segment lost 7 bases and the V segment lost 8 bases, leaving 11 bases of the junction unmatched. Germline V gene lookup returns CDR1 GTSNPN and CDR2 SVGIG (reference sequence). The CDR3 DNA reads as TGTGCCCGAAGCAGCGGGGGGGCATGGAATGAGCAGTTCTTC. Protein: CARSSGGAWNEQFF.

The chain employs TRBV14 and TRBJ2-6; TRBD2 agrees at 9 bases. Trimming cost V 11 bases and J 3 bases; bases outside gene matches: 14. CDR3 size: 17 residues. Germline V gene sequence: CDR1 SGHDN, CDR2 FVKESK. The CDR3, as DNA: TGTGCCTGCGCTGGGGTAGCGGGAGTGTATGGGGCCAACGTCCTGACTTTC. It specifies CACAGVAGVYGANVLTF.

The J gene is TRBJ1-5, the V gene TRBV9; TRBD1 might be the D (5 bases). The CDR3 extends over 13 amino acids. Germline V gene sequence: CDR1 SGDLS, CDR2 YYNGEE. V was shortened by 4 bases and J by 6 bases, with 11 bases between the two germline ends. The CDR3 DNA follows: TGTGCCAGCAGCCTCAGCGGGGCTCAGCCCCAGCATTTT. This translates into CASSLSGAQPQHF. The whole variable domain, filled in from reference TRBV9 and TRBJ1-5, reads DSGVTQTPKHLITATGQRVTLRCSPRSGDLSVYWYQQSLDQGLQFLIQYYNGEERAKGNILERFSAQQFPDLHSELNLSSLELGDSALYFCASSLSGAQPQHFGDGTRLSIL.